This TCR beta chain was retrieved from a study of CD8 T cells in ankylosing spondylitis. V lost 5 bases and J 5 bases, leaving 22 bases between the germline ends. CDR1 is DFQATT, CDR2 SNEGSKA, per germline (reference sequence). The CDR3 is 16 residues long. Whole-study results and caveats: Researchers report that disease-linked clones proved CD8+ and relatively rare in peripheral blood. A TCR beta motif of under ten highly homologous variants appeared characteristic of ankylosing spondylitis blood.

As to this clonotype: The antigen is not known.

From the 5' RACE reads, TCRdb called clonotypes with MiXCR, one entry per CDR3 protein. The data hold around 490,000 distinct CDR3 sequences, with roughly 5.2% observed a single time. The chain couples TRBV20-1 to TRBJ1-5; a weak D match, TRBD1 (5 bases). Sequencing was carried out using blood, either unsorted or a sorted T cell fraction (not recorded which). The receptor's source is a male donor with ankylosing spondylitis. CDR3 DNA: TGCAGTGCTCGACAGTCAGGGCGCATCTTAGATCAGCCCCAGCATTTT. This gives the protein CSARQSGRILDQPQHF.